These 7 T cell receptor beta chains share one sample of origin, sequenced in a study of circulating tumor DNA in untreated peripheral T-cell lymphoma (dated by TCRdb to about 2021). The protocol used for the library was the immunoSEQ multiplex PCR assay. TCRdb retrieved this table from immuneACCESS and kept in-frame rearrangements only. Not all clones are present; in checked studies, unresolved V genes account for under half, and no reason is known for the remainder. This sample gives roughly 8,600 clones in total; around four fifths of them show up just once. The ten largest clones capture 2% to 2.5% of the sample. Material for sequencing was tumor tissue. These receptors originate from a human donor with peripheral T-cell lymphoma.

This chain joins TRBV6-8 and TRBJ2-5, with 9 bases lining up with TRBD1. Trimming at V came to 7 bases and at J to 5 bases, leaving 11 bases not matched to a gene. The CDR3 runs to 15 residues. Germline V CDR1 and CDR2: MNHGY, SAAAGT. The CDR3 region has the DNA TGTGCCAGCAATTCACCGGGACAGGGTGAGGAGACCCAGTACTTC. Translated: CASNSPGQGEETQYF.

The chain combines TRBV19 with TRBJ1-1; D uncertain. The CDR3 is 13 amino acids. Germline V gives CDR1 LNHDA, CDR2 SQIVND (reference sequence). The V end was cut by 3 bases, the J end by 1 base, with 6 bases between. Written as DNA, the CDR3 is TGTGCCAGTAGTATGCGGCCGAACACTGAAGCTTTCTTT. Its protein is CASSMRPNTEAFF.

The chain recombines TRBV19 with TRBJ2-7, with 7 bases that match TRBD1. The CDR3 has 14 amino acids. With V trimmed by 10 bases and J by 10 bases, 19 bases remained unmatched. Germline CDR1 is LNHDA and CDR2 is SQIVND (reference sequence). CDR3 sequence reads: CATTLGTDPLRQYF. The CDR3 DNA is TGTGCCACCACCTTAGGGACAGATCCTCTACGACAGTACTTC.

This clone was seen more than once but under ten times. The V and J genes are TRBV19 and TRBJ1-6, with D tentatively TRBD1 (5 bases). The V gene's germline CDR1 is LNHDA and CDR2 SQIVND (reference sequence). V was shortened by 8 bases and J by 7 bases, with 15 bases between the two germline ends. This CDR3 has 14 amino acids. The CDR3 loop reads CASAVREVNSPLHF. The CDR3 DNA reads as TGTGCCAGTGCCGTCAGGGAAGTAAATTCACCCCTCCACTTT.

The chain carries TRBV5-1 and TRBJ2-1, with 10 bases fitting TRBD2. Looked up from germline, CDR1 is SGHRS and CDR2 is YFSETQ. The junction had 6 bases not matched to a gene; V was cut back by 0 bases and J by 3 bases. This CDR3 contains 17 residues. Here the CDR3 reads CASSLASGGVVYNEQFF. The CDR3 DNA is TGCGCCAGCAGCTTGGCGAGCGGGGGGGTGGTCTACAATGAGCAGTTCTTC. The full variable domain, completed using reference TRBV5-1 and TRBJ2-1, is KAGVTQTPRYLIKTRGQQVTLSCSPISGHRSVSWYQQTPGQGLQFLFEYFSETQRNKGNFPGRFSGRQFSNSRSEMNVSTLELGDSALYLCASSLASGGVVYNEQFFGPGTRLTVL.

This chain joins TRBV1 and TRBJ1-2. TRBV1 is given as a pseudogene. CDR3 size: 13 residues. CDR3 sequence (DNA): TGCGCCAGCAGCCCGATGGACCCACCCGCCTTGACCTTC. Its translation: CASSPMDPPALTF.

The chain couples TRBV30 to TRBJ2-1, with D possibly being TRBD2 (5 bases). The CDR3 is 14 amino acids. Trimming left V 3 bases short and J 3 bases short, with 12 bases between. Germline-derived CDR1 and CDR2 are GTSNPN and SVGIG (reference sequence). The CDR3, as DNA: TGTGCCTGGAGAAGAGCCGGGGACTACAATGAGCAGTTCTTC. This gives the protein CAWRRAGDYNEQFF.